This entry describes one T cell receptor (beta chain). This record belongs to a study of T cell responses to AZD1222 COVID-19 vaccine. Assay used: immunoSEQ multiplex PCR; TCRdb lists only in-frame clones, some missing. The sample holds under 150,000 clones; 80% to 90% are singletons and the top ten take more than 7.5%. V lost 2 bases and J lost 4, with 8 bases in between. Germline CDR1 and CDR2: ENHRY and SYGVKD. The CDR3 runs 13 residues. This TCR derives from an adult in good health. Sequencing used peripheral blood, obtained on day 0 of AZD1222 vaccination. The chain recombines TRBV10-3 with TRBJ1-2; D ambiguous. The CDR3 nucleotides read TGTGCCATCAGTGAGGCAGGATTCTATGGCTACACCTTC. Translating gives CAISEAGFYGYTF.